This TCR beta chain was sequenced during a study of blood T cell repertoires in COVID-19 (dated by TCRdb to 2020 to 2021). About the full investigation: Samples covering the acute and convalescent phases of COVID-19 were provided by collaborators in the United States, Italy and Spain. Nearly every sample came with metadata listing a de-identified subject ID, COVID-19 status, age in years and sex. Samples came from the ongoing ImmuneRACE study (first 160 participants) plus 1,254 subjects from 6 global collaborators. Where available, HLA class I and class II types were obtained from metadata supplied by the sample provider rather than from assay-based typing. Deeply sampled blood TCRbeta repertoires from subjects exposed to, actively infected with, or recovered from COVID-19 were included in the dataset. The prospective study material was composed of cDNA or gDNA derived from T cells, B-cell-depleted T cells, or PBMCs. The repertoires were released in a freely available public database intended as a resource for research on the immune response to SARS-CoV-2.

The CDR3, cysteine through phenylalanine, is 15 amino acids long. The CDR3 DNA has 45 bases and is translated from base 1. V loses 1 base, J loses 3 bases, and the germline ends lie 12 bases apart. CDR1 and CDR2, per the germline V gene, are KGHSH and LQKENI. Whole blood was collected in K2EDTA tubes by collaborating institutions according to the institutions' own protocols. For TCRbeta analysis, collaborators shipped samples in one of three forms: frozen whole blood, isolated PBMCs, or DNA extracted from either of those sample types. A remark on this clone: The antigen it binds to is not known. The record has no base qualities; no much larger clone is one base away.

TCRbeta CDR3 regions were amplified from genomic DNA using the immunoSEQ Assay, a bias-controlled multiplex PCR. The study's processing was this. The number of nucleated cells in each sample was estimated by amplification of reference gene primers within the assay. To quantify the absolute abundance of each unique TCRbeta CDR3 rearrangement, sequence reads were collapsed and filtered. For each sample, productive Simpson clonality was calculated as the square root of Simpson's diversity index over productive rearrangements. The source is immuneACCESS, and TCRdb retained only in-frame sequences with V and J called. Part of the clones is not carried over; for the studies checked, unresolved V genes explain less than half of this, and the remainder is unexplained. That table furnishes V, J and clone size, whereas the DNA furnished D and trimming. The sample has 250,000 or so clones on record, about nine tenths of them singletons. The ten largest clones add up to 3% of the sample.

The full study reports these points: The quantity of clinical and demographic metadata differed by source and by participant and was supplied without curation.

The rearrangement joined TRBV18 to TRBJ1-1; the D gene is unclear. This receptor was taken from a woman in her 30s with active or convalescent COVID-19. Sequencing was performed on peripheral blood. Here is the DNA: TGTGCCAGCTCACCACTGGCGGTCGTGGACACTGAAGCTTTCTTT. Translated, this is CASSPLAVVDTEAFF. The reference TRBV18 and TRBJ1-1 proteins fill in what lies around the CDR3, so the full variable domain reads NAGVMQNPRHLVRRRGQEARLRCSPMKGHSHVYWYRQLPEEGLKFMVYLQKENIIDESGMPKERFSAEFPKEGPSILRIQQVVRGDSAAYFCASSPLAVVDTEAFFGQGTRLTVV.